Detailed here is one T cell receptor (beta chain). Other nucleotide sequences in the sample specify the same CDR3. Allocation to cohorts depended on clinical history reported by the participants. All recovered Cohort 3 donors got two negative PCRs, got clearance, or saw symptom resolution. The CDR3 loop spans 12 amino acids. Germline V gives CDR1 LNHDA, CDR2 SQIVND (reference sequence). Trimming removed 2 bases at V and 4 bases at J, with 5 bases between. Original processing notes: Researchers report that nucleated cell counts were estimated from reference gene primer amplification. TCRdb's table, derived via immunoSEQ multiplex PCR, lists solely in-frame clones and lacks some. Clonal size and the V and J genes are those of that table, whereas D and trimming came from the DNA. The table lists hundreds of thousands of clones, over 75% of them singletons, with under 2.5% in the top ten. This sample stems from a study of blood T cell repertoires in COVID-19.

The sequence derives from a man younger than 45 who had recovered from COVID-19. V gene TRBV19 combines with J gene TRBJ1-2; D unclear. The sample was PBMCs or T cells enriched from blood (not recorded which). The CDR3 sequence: CASSISGYGYTF. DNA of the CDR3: TGTGCCAGTAGTATATCAGGCTATGGCTACACCTTC.